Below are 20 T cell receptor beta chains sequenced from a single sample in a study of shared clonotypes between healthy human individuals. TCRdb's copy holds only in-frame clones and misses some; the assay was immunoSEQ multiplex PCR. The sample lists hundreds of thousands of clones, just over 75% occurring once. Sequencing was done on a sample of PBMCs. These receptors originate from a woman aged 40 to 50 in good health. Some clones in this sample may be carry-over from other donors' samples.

The CDR3 DNA reads as TGCGCCAGCAGTACCTTAGCGGGGCTAGAGACAGATACGCAGTATTTT. It translates to CASSTLAGLETDTQYF. J is TRBJ2-3 and V is TRBV5-1; 8 nucleotides line up with TRBD2. Germline trimming cut 5 bases from V and 3 bases from J; bases unmatched to any gene: 11. From germline, CDR1 is SGHRS and CDR2 YFSETQ. The CDR3 length is 16 residues.

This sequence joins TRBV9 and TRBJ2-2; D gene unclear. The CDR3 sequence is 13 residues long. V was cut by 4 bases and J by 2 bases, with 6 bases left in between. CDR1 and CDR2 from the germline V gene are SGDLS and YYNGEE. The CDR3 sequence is CASSHRNTGELFF. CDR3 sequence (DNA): TGTGCCAGCAGCCATAGAAACACCGGGGAGCTGTTTTTT.

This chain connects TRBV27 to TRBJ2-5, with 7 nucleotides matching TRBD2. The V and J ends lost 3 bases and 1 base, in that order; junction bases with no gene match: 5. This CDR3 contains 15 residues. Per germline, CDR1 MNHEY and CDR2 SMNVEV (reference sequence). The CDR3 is CASSFAGLSQETQYF. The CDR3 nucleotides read TGTGCCAGCAGTTTTGCGGGACTATCCCAAGAGACCCAGTACTTC.

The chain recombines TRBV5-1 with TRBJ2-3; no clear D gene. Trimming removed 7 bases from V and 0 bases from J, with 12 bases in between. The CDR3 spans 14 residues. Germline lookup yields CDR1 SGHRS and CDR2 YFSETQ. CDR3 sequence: CASGPLSSTDTQYF. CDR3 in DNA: TGCGCCAGCGGCCCTTTGAGTAGCACAGATACGCAGTATTTT.

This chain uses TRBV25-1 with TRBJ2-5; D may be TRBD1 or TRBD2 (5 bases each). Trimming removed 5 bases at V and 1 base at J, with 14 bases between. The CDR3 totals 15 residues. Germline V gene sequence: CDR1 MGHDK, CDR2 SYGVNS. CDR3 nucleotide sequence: TGTGCCAGCAGTAAGGGACCGCCAGGCCAAGAGACCCAGTACTTC. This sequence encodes CASSKGPPGQETQYF.

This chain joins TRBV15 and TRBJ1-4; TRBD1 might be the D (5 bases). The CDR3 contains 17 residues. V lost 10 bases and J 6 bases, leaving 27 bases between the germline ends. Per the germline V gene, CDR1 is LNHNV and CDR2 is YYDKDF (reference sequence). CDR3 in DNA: TGTGCCAGCTCCACGGAGACAGCACATCTTAAGGATGAAAAACTGTTTTTT. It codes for CASSTETAHLKDEKLFF. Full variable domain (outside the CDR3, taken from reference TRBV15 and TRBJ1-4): DAMVIQNPRYQVTQFGKPVTLSCSQTLNHNVMYWYQQKSSQAPKLLFHYYDKDFNNEADTPDNFQSRRPNTSFCFLDIRSPGLGDTAMYLCASSTETAHLKDEKLFFGSGTQLSVL.

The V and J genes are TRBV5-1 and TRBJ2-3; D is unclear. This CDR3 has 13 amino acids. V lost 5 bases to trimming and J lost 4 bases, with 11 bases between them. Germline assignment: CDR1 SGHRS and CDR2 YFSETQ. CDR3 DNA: TGCGCCAGCAGTCCCAGGCAAGCAGATACGCAGTATTTT. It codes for CASSPRQADTQYF.

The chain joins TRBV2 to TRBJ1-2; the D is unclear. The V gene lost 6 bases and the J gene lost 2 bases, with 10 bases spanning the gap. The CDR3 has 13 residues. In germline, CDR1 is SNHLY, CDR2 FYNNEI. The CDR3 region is CASRAQINYGYTF. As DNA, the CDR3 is TGTGCCAGCAGAGCTCAGATAAACTATGGCTACACCTTC.

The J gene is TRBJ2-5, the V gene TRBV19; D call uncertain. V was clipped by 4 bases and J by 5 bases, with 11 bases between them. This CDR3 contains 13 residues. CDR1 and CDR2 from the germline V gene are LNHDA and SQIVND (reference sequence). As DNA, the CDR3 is TGTGCCAGTAGTACGGCTTCGGCTGAGACCCAGTACTTC. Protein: CASSTASAETQYF.

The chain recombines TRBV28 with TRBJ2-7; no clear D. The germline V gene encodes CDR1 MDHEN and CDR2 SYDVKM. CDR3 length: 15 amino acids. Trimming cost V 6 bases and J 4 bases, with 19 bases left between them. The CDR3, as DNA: TGTGCCAGCAGCCCCTCTGGGTGGGCTAGTTACGAGCAGTACTTC. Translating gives CASSPSGWASYEQYF.

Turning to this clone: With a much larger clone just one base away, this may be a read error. The CDR3 loop reads CASSQDRATRTKNIQYF. CDR3 bases: TGCGCCAGCAGCCAAGATCGGGCGACACGGACCAAAAACATTCAGTACTTC. This chain links TRBV4-1 with TRBJ2-4; D unresolved. Trimming removed 0 bases at V and 2 bases at J, with 14 bases between. The CDR3 extends over 17 amino acids. Germline V gene lookup returns CDR1 MGHRA and CDR2 YSYEKL.

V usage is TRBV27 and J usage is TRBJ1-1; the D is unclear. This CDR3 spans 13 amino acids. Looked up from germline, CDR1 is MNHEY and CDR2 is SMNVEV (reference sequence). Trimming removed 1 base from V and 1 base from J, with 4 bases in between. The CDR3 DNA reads TGTGCCAGCAGTTTATACGCGAACACTGAAGCTTTCTTT. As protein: CASSLYANTEAFF.

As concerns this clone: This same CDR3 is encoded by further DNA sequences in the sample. DNA for the CDR3: TGTGCCTGGAGTGTCGGAACAGATACGCAGTATTTT. This translates into CAWSVGTDTQYF. The chain uses TRBV30 and TRBJ2-3; D not certain. Trimming took off 0 bases at V and 3 bases at J, with 4 bases between the two ends. The V gene's germline CDR1 is GTSNPN and CDR2 SVGIG (reference sequence). The CDR3 consists of 12 residues.

The CDR3 loop reads CASSVAGGSSYEQYF. Here the CDR3 DNA reads TGTGCCAGCAGCGTAGCAGGGGGTAGCTCCTACGAGCAGTACTTC. The chain links TRBV9 to TRBJ2-7; TRBD1 matches at 7 bases. V gave up 0 bases and J gave up 0 bases; unmatched junction bases: 3. Germline V gene sequence: CDR1 SGDLS, CDR2 YYNGEE. The CDR3 loop spans 15 amino acids.

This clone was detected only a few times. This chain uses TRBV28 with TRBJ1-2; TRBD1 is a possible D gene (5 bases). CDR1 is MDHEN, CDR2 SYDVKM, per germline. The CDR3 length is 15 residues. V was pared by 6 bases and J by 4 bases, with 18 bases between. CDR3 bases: TGTGCCAGCAGCCCCCCGGGAGGGGCTGGCTATGGCTACACCTTC. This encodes CASSPPGGAGYGYTF.

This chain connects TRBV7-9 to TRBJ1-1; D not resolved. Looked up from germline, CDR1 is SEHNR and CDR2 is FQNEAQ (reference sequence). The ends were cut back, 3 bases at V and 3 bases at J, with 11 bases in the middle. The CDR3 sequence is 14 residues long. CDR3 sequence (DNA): TGTGCCAGCAGCTTCGGGGTTTCGTACACTGAAGCTTTCTTT. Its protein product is CASSFGVSYTEAFF.

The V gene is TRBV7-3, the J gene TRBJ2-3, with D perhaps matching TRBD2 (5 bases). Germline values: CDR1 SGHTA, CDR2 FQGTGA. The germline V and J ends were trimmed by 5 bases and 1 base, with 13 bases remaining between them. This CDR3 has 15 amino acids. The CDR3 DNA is TGTGCCAGCAGCCCCTCTGGGAGTCGCACAGATACGCAGTATTTT. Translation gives CASSPSGSRTDTQYF.

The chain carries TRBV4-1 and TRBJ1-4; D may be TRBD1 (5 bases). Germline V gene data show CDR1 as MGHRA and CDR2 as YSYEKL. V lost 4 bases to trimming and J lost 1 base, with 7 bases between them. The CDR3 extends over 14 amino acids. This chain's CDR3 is CASSPGVTNEKLFF. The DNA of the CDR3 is TGCGCCAGCAGCCCGGGGGTAACTAATGAAAAACTGTTTTTT.

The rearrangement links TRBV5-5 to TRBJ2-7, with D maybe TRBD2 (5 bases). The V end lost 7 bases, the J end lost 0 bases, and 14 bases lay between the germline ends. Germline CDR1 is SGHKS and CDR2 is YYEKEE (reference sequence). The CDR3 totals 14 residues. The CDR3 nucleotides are TGTGCCAGCTCTTATCTCAGCGGCTCCTACGAGCAGTACTTC. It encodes CASSYLSGSYEQYF.

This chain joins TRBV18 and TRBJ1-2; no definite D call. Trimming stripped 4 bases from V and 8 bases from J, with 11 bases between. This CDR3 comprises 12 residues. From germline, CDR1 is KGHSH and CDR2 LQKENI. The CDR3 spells CASSLASQGYTF. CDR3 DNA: TGTGCCAGCTCACTCGCATCCCAAGGCTACACCTTC.